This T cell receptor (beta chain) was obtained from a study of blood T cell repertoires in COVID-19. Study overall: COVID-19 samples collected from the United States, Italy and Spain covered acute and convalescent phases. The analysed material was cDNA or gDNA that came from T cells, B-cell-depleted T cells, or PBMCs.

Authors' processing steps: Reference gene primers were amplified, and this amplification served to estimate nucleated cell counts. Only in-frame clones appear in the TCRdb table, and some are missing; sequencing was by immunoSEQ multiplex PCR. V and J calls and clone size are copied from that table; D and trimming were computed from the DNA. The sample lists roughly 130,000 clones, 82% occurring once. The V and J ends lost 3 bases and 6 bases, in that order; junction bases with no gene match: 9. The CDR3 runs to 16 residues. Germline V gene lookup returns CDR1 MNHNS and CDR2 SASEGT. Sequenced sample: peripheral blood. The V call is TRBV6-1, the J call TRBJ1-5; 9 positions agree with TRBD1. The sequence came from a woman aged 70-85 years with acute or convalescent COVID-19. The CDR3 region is CASSDRTGVLVQPQHF. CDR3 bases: TGTGCCAGCAGTGATAGGACAGGGGTATTGGTTCAGCCCCAGCATTTT.